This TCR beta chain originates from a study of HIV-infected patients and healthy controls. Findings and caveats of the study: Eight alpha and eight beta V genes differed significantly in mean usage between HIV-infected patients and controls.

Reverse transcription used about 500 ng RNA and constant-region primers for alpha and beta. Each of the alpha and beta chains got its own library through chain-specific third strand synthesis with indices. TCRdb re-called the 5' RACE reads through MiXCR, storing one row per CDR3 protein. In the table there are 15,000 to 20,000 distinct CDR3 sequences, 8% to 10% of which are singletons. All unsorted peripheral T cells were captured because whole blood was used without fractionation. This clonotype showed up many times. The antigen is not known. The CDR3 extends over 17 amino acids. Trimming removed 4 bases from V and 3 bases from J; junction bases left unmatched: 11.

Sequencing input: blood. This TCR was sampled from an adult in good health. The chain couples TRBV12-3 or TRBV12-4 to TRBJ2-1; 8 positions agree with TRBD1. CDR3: CASSYTTGQAFYNEQFF. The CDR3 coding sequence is TGTGCCAGCAGTTATACTACGGGACAGGCTTTCTACAATGAGCAGTTCTTC.